Listed below are T cell receptor beta chains from one sample, sequenced in a study of blood T cell repertoires in COVID-19. Assay: immunoSEQ multiplex PCR; the TCRdb copy retains only in-frame clones and omits some. The sample yields some 340,000 clones, roughly 90% seen once. Sequenced input: PBMCs or T cells enriched from blood (not recorded which). Every receptor here comes from a woman in her 30s who had been exposed to COVID-19. The CDR3 runs from the conserved cysteine through the conserved F or W. A D gene is named only where the DNA matches it firmly. For some rows the clone size is stated as once, few or many, or as a class when expanded; others skip it.

j_gene	d_gene	v_gene	abundance	CDR3aa	CDR3nt
TRBJ2-5	.	TRBV7-2	.	CASSLAGGRETQYF	TGTGCCAGCAGCTTAGCGGGGGGGCGGGAGACCCAGTACTTC
TRBJ2-1	TRBD1	TRBV10-3	few	CAISESTGSHNEQFF	TGTGCCATCAGTGAGTCGACAGGGTCCCACAATGAGCAGTTCTTC
TRBJ1-3	.	TRBV3-1/TRBV3-2	.	CASSQKALRNTIYF	TGTGCCAGCAGCCAAAAAGCGTTACGAAACACCATATATTTT
TRBJ1-3	.	TRBV18	.	CASSPTNSGNTIYF	TGTGCCAGCTCACCTACAAACTCTGGAAACACCATATATTTT
TRBJ1-4	.	TRBV12-3/TRBV12-4	.	CASRPTVVEKLFF	TGTGCCAGCAGACCCACGGTGGTTGAAAAACTGTTTTTT
TRBJ2-7	TRBD2	TRBV5-1	.	CASSGTSGSYEQYF	TGCGCCAGCAGCGGGACTAGCGGATCCTACGAGCAGTACTTC
TRBJ2-7	TRBD1	TRBV7-9	.	CASSLGRGSRDRARYEQYF	TGTGCCAGCAGCTTAGGGCGAGGTTCCCGGGACAGGGCGCGGTACGAGCAGTACTTC
TRBJ1-1	.	TRBV5-6	.	CASSLTTEAFF	TGTGCCAGCAGCCTGACTACTGAAGCTTTCTTT
TRBJ1-6	.	TRBV7-2	.	CASSPGHNSPLHF	TGTGCCAGCAGCCCGGGACATAACTCACCCCTCCACTTT
TRBJ2-5	.	TRBV5-1	.	CASSPTTGTSQETQYF	TGCGCCAGCAGCCCTACGACAGGGACTTCCCAAGAGACCCAGTACTTC
TRBJ1-1	.	TRBV6-5	few	CASSYSSGFKIEAFF	TGTGCCAGCAGTTACTCGAGCGGTTTCAAGATTGAAGCTTTCTTT
TRBJ1-2	.	TRBV10-2	.	CASSERQGPRGNYGYTF	TGCGCCAGCAGTGAGCGGCAGGGGCCACGGGGTAACTATGGCTACACCTTC
TRBJ2-7	.	TRBV7-9	.	CASSSADSGTYEQYF	TGTGCCAGCAGCTCGGCGGACAGTGGGACCTACGAGCAGTACTTC
TRBJ2-7	.	TRBV30	.	CAWSVDGRVEQYF	TGTGCCTGGAGTGTAGACGGCAGGGTCGAGCAGTACTTC
TRBJ2-7	.	TRBV5-5	.	CASSSEAGLPLYF	TGTGCCAGCAGCTCCGAAGCAGGCCTCCCCCTCTACTTC
TRBJ1-3	.	TRBV11-2	.	CASSYPFTRGNAGNTIYF	TGTGCCAGCAGCTACCCTTTCACGAGAGGGAATGCTGGAAACACCATATATTTT